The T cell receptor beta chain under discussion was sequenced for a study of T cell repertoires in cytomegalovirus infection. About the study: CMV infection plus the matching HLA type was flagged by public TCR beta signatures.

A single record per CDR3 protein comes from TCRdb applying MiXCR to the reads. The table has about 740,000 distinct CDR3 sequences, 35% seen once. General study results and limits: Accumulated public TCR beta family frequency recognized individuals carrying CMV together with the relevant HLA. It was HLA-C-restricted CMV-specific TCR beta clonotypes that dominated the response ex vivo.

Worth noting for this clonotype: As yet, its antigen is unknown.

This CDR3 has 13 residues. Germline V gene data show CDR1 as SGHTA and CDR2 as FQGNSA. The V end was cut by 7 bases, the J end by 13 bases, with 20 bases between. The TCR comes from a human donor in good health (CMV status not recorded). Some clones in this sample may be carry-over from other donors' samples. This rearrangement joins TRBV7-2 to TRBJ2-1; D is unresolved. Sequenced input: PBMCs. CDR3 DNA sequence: TGTGCCAGCACCCTCTCGGGCGCCCCACCCCAGTTCTTC. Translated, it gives CASTLSGAPPQFF.